This T cell receptor beta chain is from a study of shared clonotypes between healthy human individuals. At the level of the study: Each donor's CD8 memory used one plate, CD8 naive two, each CD4 subset three. General study findings and limits: Few donors restricted represented genetic and exposure-history diversity. Exclusively blood specimens were collected; tissue repertoires likely differ. Among the subsets, naive ones generally showed larger estimated richness than memory ones.

The naive CD8 subset, CD45RO-negative cells positively selected for CCR7, excluded terminally differentiated effector memory CD45RA+ cells. Here immunoSEQ multiplex PCR was the method, and the copy in TCRdb shows in-frame clones only, minus some. Counted here are about 2 million clones, about 95% occurring once; the ten biggest clones make up 0.9% to 1.5%. The length of the CDR3 is 16 residues. V was clipped by 1 base and J by 3 bases, with 15 bases between them. Germline V gene data show CDR1 as MGHRA and CDR2 as YSYEKL. Details on this clone: Its antigen is currently unknown.

This clonotype was sampled from a man aged 18 to 29 in good health. The sequenced sample consisted of naive CD8+ T cells sorted from blood. The V gene is TRBV4-1, the J gene TRBJ1-1; a weak D match, TRBD1 (5 bases). DNA of the CDR3: TGCGCCAGCAGCCAAGGGCCCTCGGGGGAGGACACTGAAGCTTTCTTT. It codes for CASSQGPSGEDTEAFF.